The 11 T cell receptor beta chains below come from one sample, sequenced in a study of T cell repertoires in cytomegalovirus infection. TCRdb fed the reads into MiXCR, producing one record per CDR3 protein. The top ten clones hold 8% of a sample with about 600,000 distinct CDR3 sequences, roughly 24% of them seen once. Input material: CD8+ T cells from PBMCs. These receptors originate from a human donor in good health (CMV status not recorded). Some clones in this sample may be carry-over from other donors' samples.

On this clonotype: Since no conserved phenylalanine or tryptophan closes the CDR3, a read error is the likely cause. The chain recombines TRBV6-5 with TRBJ1-1; possible D gene TRBD1, 5 bases. CDR1 MNHEY and CDR2 SVGAGI come from the germline V gene. This CDR3 is built from 14 residues. The germline V and J ends were trimmed by 6 bases and 1 base, with 12 bases remaining between them. The CDR3 sequence: CASRWGTANTEAFL. The CDR3, as DNA: TGTGCCAGCAGGTGGGGGACGGCGAACACTGAAGCTTTCCTT.

This clonotype showed up just a few times. The chain joins TRBV20-1 to TRBJ2-3; D might be TRBD1 (5 bases). CDR1 and CDR2 (germline): DFQATT, SNEGSKA (reference sequence). The V gene lost 6 bases and the J gene lost 0 bases, with 13 bases spanning the gap. This CDR3 has 14 residues. The CDR3 reads CSATPDTSTDTQYF. In nucleotides, the CDR3 is TGCAGTGCCACACCGGACACAAGCACAGATACGCAGTATTTT.

Note on this clonotype: Just one base apart from a much larger clone, this may be a read error. The rearrangement links TRBV7-6 to TRBJ2-1, with 9 bases identical to TRBD2. This CDR3 is 16 amino acids long. Germline assignment: CDR1 SGHVS and CDR2 FNYEAQ. For the CDR3, the DNA is TGTGTCAGCAGCCCCTTAGCGGGGGTGTCCTACAATGAGCAGTTCTTC. Its protein is CVSSPLAGVSYNEQFF.

This clonotype occurred a few times. The chain is built from TRBV4-1 and TRBJ1-5, with 8 bases lining up with TRBD1. The CDR3 totals 16 residues. Losses at the gene ends were 5 bases for V and 0 bases for J; bases not matched to a gene: 6. Germline lookup yields CDR1 MGHRA and CDR2 YSYEKL. DNA of the CDR3: TGCGCCAGCAGCGACCGACAGGGGTATAGCAATCAGCCCCAGCATTTT. It is translated as CASSDRQGYSNQPQHF.

The CDR3 DNA reads TGTGCCAGCAGTTACTGGACCCCGGGGGAGCTGTTTTTT. Residues: CASSYWTPGELFF. V gene TRBV12-3 or TRBV12-4 combines with J gene TRBJ2-2; no clear D. CDR3 length equals 13 residues. The V and J ends lost 4 bases and 8 bases respectively, with 11 bases between them.

This clonotype was found a few times. The CDR3 DNA sequence: TGTGCCAGCAGCTCCATCGTATGTAGAGGGGCGGGGGAGGCGAACACTGAAGCTTTCTTT. It codes for CASSSIVCRGAGEANTEAFF. The V and J genes are TRBV7-3 and TRBJ1-1, with D possibly matching TRBD1 (5 bases). CDR3 size: 20 residues. V dropped 4 bases and J dropped 1 base, with 28 bases sitting between them. Germline loops: CDR1 SGHTA, CDR2 FQGTGA.

V and J are TRBV25-1 and TRBJ1-5; 7 bases are a match to TRBD1. This CDR3 has 14 residues. V lost 2 bases to trimming and J lost 5 bases; unmatched junction nucleotides: 3. The germline CDR1 and CDR2 sequences are MGHDK and SYGVNS. The CDR3 DNA reads as TGTGCCAGCAGTGAAGGGACAGCCTATCAGCCCCAGCATTTT. Translation gives CASSEGTAYQPQHF.

This clonotype was seen repeatedly, ten times or more. V is TRBV6-1 and J is TRBJ2-5; the D is unclear. CDR1 MNHNS and CDR2 SASEGT come from the germline V gene. V lost 1 base, J lost 5 bases, and 2 bases lay in between. The CDR3 sequence is 11 residues long. The CDR3 DNA sequence: TGTGCCAGCAGTGAAGATGAGACCCAGTACTTC. Translating gives CASSEDETQYF.

The gene calls are TRBV23-1 and TRBJ2-2; TRBD2 might be the D (5 bases). TRBV23-1 is assigned to the ORF class and has an uncertain function. The CDR3 spans 17 residues. The V and J ends lost 0 bases and 7 bases respectively, with 18 bases between them. Written as DNA, the CDR3 is TGCGCCAGCAGTCAATCAGGGATTCCTCCGGGGAACGGGGAGCTGTTTTTT. It encodes CASSQSGIPPGNGELFF.

This chain uses TRBV9 with TRBJ2-3; 7 nucleotides match TRBD1. The CDR3 is 14 amino acids. The germline V gene encodes CDR1 SGDLS and CDR2 YYNGEE. V shed 0 bases and J 4 bases; nucleotides not matched to a gene: 2. The CDR3 reads CASSVEGASDTQYF. CDR3 nucleotide sequence: TGTGCCAGCAGCGTAGAGGGGGCCTCAGATACGCAGTATTTT. Complete variable domain (other parts from reference TRBV9 and TRBJ2-3): DSGVTQTPKHLITATGQRVTLRCSPRSGDLSVYWYQQSLDQGLQFLIQYYNGEERAKGNILERFSAQQFPDLHSELNLSSLELGDSALYFCASSVEGASDTQYFGPGTRLTVL.

The gene calls are TRBV19 and TRBJ2-5, with TRBD1 matching 9 bases. The V gene's germline CDR1 is LNHDA and CDR2 SQIVND (reference sequence). Unmatched junction bases numbered 18, after V lost 10 bases and J lost 9 bases. This CDR3 has 15 amino acids. The CDR3 bases are TGTGCCACCGACCCACTGGGGACAGGGCCTCCGGCCCAGTACTTC. Its protein is CATDPLGTGPPAQYF. Based on the CDR3 plus reference TRBV19 and TRBJ2-5, the full variable domain is DGGITQSPKYLFRKEGQNVTLSCEQNLNHDAMYWYRQDPGQGLRLIYYSQIVNDFQKGDIAEGYSVSREKKESFPLTVTSAQKNPTAFYLCATDPLGTGPPAQYFGPGTRLLVL.